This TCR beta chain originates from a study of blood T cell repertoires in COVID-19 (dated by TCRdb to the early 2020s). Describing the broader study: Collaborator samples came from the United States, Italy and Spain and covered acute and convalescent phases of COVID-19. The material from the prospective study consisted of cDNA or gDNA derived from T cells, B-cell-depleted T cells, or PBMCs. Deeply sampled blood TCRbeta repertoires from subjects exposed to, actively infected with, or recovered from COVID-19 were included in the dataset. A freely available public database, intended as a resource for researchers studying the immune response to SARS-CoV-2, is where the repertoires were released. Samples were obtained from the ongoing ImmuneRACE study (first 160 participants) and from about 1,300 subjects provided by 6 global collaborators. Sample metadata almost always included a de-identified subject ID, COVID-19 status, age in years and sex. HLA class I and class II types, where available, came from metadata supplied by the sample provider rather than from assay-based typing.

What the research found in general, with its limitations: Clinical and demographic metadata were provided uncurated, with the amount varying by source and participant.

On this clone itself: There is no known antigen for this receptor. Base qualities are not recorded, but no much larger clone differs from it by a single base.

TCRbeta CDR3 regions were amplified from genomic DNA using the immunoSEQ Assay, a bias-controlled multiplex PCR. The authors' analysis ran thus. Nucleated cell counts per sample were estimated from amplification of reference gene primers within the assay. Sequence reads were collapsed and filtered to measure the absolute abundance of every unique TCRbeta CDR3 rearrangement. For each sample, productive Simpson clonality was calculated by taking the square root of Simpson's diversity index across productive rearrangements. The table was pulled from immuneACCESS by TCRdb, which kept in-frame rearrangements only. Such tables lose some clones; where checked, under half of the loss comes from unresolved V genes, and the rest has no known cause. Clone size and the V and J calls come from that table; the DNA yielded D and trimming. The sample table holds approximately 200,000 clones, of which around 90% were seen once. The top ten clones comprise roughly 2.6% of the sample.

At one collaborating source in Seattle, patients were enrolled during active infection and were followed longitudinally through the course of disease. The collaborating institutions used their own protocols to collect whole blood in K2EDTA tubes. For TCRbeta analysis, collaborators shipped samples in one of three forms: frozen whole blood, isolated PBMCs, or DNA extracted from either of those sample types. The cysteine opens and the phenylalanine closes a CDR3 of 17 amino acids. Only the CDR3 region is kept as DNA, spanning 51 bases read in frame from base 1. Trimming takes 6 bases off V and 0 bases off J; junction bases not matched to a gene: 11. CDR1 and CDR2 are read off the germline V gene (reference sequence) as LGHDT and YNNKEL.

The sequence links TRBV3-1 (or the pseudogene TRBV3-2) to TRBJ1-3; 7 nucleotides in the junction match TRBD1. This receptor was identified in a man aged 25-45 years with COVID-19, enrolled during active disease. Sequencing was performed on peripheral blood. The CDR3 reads CASSHKGQLSSGNTIYF. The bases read TGTGCCAGCAGTCATAAGGGACAGCTGAGCTCTGGAAACACCATATATTTT.